This TCR beta chain came from a study of low-dose radiotherapy and immunotherapy resistance in tumors. About the study: Across 26 weeks, 13 Gy in total went to Cohort 2, delivered as 1 Gy per fraction every two weeks. Each two-week cycle included intravenous cyclophosphamide 200 mg/m2, given one day before radiation and immunotherapy.

Advanced solid tumors lacking tumor-infiltrating lymphocytes characterized eligible patients. With TRAV- and TRBV-specific primers, first-strand cDNA was made, covering the alpha and beta chains. A constant-region primer paired with the V-primer adapter amplified TCRs over about 20 PCR cycles. Each CDR3 protein gets one entry after TCRdb re-called the reads with MiXCR. The sample comprises thousands of distinct CDR3 sequences, about two thirds of which are singletons, and 9% to 14% rests with the top ten. There are 13 residues in the CDR3. The V end was cut by 11 bases, the J end by 4 bases, with 17 bases between. From germline, CDR1 is MDHEN and CDR2 SYDVKM.

The source is a human donor with advanced metastatic prostate, ovarian, gallbladder or colorectal cancer (not recorded which). This table probably holds off-target reads from a library built for another chain. The chain joins TRBV28 to TRBJ1-1, with D perhaps matching TRBD1 (5 bases). CDR3 residues: CAAMPGHGTEAFF. The CDR3 DNA follows: TGTGCCGCGATGCCAGGGCATGGCACTGAAGCTTTCTTT.